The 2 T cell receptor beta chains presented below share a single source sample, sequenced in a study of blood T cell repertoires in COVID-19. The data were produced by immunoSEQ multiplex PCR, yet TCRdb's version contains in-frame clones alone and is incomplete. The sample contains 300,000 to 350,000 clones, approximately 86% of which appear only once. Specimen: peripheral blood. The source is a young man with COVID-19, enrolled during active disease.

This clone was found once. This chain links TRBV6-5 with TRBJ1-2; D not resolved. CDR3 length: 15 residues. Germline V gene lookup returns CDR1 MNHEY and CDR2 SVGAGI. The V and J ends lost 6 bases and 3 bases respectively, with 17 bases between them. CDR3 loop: CASRPDKFFDYGYTF. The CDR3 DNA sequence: TGTGCCAGCAGACCCGACAAGTTCTTCGACTATGGCTACACCTTC.

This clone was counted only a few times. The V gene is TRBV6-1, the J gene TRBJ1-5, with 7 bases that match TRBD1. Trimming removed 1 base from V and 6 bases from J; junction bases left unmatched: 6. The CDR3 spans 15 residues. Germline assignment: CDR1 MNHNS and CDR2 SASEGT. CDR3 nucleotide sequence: TGTGCCAGCAGTGAAGGACAGGGTATAACTCAGCCCCAGCATTTT. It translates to CASSEGQGITQPQHF.